The next 18 T cell receptor beta chains were all read from a single sample in a study of T cell responses to AZD1222 COVID-19 vaccine. The repertoire was sequenced with immunoSEQ multiplex PCR; TCRdb's copy has only in-frame clones and lacks some. This sample yields 150,000 to 250,000 clones, of which just over 90% are seen a single time; under 4% belongs to the top ten. Here the sequenced sample was peripheral blood, taken 28 days after the second AZD1222 dose. The source of these receptors is an adult who received the AZD1222 COVID-19 vaccine.

The chain joins TRBV27 to TRBJ2-3, with D perhaps TRBD2 (5 bases). Germline V gene data show CDR1 as MNHEY and CDR2 as SMNVEV (reference sequence). V was clipped by 3 bases and J by 3 bases, with 13 bases between them. There are 15 residues in the CDR3. CDR3 sequence reads: CASSFWRASTDTQYF. The CDR3 bases are TGTGCCAGCAGTTTCTGGCGGGCGAGTACAGATACGCAGTATTTT.

The V call is TRBV2, the J call TRBJ1-4; D is ambiguous. CDR1 is SNHLY and CDR2 is FYNNEI in the germline V gene. The CDR3 extends over 12 amino acids. Trimming shortened V by 6 bases and J by 5 bases, and 7 bases separated the two germline ends. CDR3 residues: CASRFGNEKLFF. As DNA, the CDR3 is TGTGCCAGCAGATTCGGGAATGAAAAACTGTTTTTT.

The V call is TRBV5-8, the J call TRBJ2-7; D call uncertain. CDR1 is SGHTS, CDR2 YDEGEE, per germline. Trimming stripped 4 bases from V and 5 bases from J, with 16 bases between. The CDR3 is 14 amino acids. The CDR3, as DNA: TGTGCCAGCAGCCCTGCCCTTCGTTTTGACGAGCAGTACTTC. Translation gives CASSPALRFDEQYF.

The table lists this clone with a count of one. The rearrangement uses TRBV7-6 and TRBJ1-2, with D possibly TRBD1 on 5 matching bases. Per the germline V gene, CDR1 is SGHVS and CDR2 is FNYEAQ. V was shortened by 4 bases and J by 9 bases, with 15 bases between the two germline ends. The CDR3 is 13 residues long. CDR3 sequence: CASSSPGAFRYTF. The CDR3 coding sequence is TGTGCCAGCAGCTCCCCCGGGGCGTTTCGCTACACCTTC.

The chain recombines TRBV30 with TRBJ1-4, with a weak D call TRBD1 (5 bases). Germline CDR1 reads GTSNPN; CDR2 reads SVGIG (reference sequence). The CDR3 is made up of 13 amino acids. With 1 base removed from V and 8 bases from J, the gap between germline ends came to 11 bases. The CDR3 spells CAWSGGGVEKLFF. The CDR3 nucleotides are TGTGCCTGGAGTGGGGGCGGGGTCGAAAAACTGTTTTTT.

The chain has TRBV28 and TRBJ2-3; tentative D call: TRBD1 (5 bases). V was cut by 5 bases and J by 1 base, with 10 bases left in between. Germline lookup yields CDR1 MDHEN and CDR2 SYDVKM. This CDR3 is 14 amino acids long. The CDR3 DNA reads as TGTGCCAGCAGTCGGCAGGGTGGCACAGATACGCAGTATTTT. This sequence encodes CASSRQGGTDTQYF.

This rearrangement joins TRBV4-1 to TRBJ1-5; no definite D call. CDR3 length equals 14 residues. V gave up 0 bases and J gave up 4 bases, with 7 bases separating them. Germline V gives CDR1 MGHRA, CDR2 YSYEKL. The CDR3 DNA is TGCGCCAGCAGCCAAGAACAGCCTAATCAGCCCCAGCATTTT. Translation: CASSQEQPNQPQHF.

The chain uses TRBV28 and TRBJ1-2; D remains unclear. Germline lookup yields CDR1 MDHEN and CDR2 SYDVKM. There are 14 residues in the CDR3. The V end was cut by 9 bases, the J end by 8 bases, with 22 bases between. The CDR3 coding sequence is TGTGCCAGTACGGAAGCAGCCCAACCAAGAGGCTACACCTTC. Translated: CASTEAAQPRGYTF.

This clone occurred once. This chain connects TRBV7-3 to TRBJ1-5, with 8 bases aligning to TRBD1. V lost 5 bases to trimming and J lost 3 bases; unmatched junction nucleotides: 12. Germline CDR1 and CDR2: SGHTA and FQGTGA. This CDR3 is 17 amino acids long. This CDR3 is CASSPNPAGGINQPQHF. CDR3 DNA: TGTGCCAGCAGCCCAAACCCAGCAGGGGGCATCAATCAGCCCCAGCATTTT.

The chain joins TRBV7-2 to TRBJ1-5; D gene ambiguous. From germline, CDR1 is SGHTA and CDR2 FQGNSA. V gave up 1 base and J gave up 5 bases, with 9 bases separating them. The CDR3 runs 14 residues. The CDR3 DNA follows: TGTGCCAGCAGCTTAGTAGAGTTCCATCAGCCCCAGCATTTT. Its protein product is CASSLVEFHQPQHF.

This chain connects TRBV5-1 to TRBJ2-1, with 9 bases identical to TRBD2. The V segment lost 2 bases and the J segment 3 bases; nucleotides outside the gene matches: 3. Germline CDR1 and CDR2: SGHRS and YFSETQ. This CDR3 spans 15 amino acids. The CDR3 nucleotides are TGCGCCAGCAGCTTTTCAGCGGGAGGCTACAATGAGCAGTTCTTC. This codes for CASSFSAGGYNEQFF.

V usage is TRBV27 and J usage is TRBJ1-4; TRBD1 aligns across 12 bases. CDR1 MNHEY and CDR2 SMNVEV come from the germline V gene (reference sequence). The J segment lost 5 bases and the V segment lost 2 bases, leaving 9 bases of the junction unmatched. The CDR3 length is 18 residues. CDR3 sequence: CASSLTGQGAVVNEKLFF. The CDR3, as DNA: TGTGCCAGCAGTTTAACGGGACAGGGGGCCGTCGTAAATGAAAAACTGTTTTTT.

The chain carries TRBV18 and TRBJ2-5; 10 bases fit TRBD1. The CDR3 totals 15 residues. From germline, CDR1 is KGHSH and CDR2 LQKENI. V lost 8 bases to trimming and J lost 4 bases; unmatched junction nucleotides: 10. CDR3 sequence: CASLGDRGLLETQYF. CDR3 sequence (DNA): TGTGCCAGCCTCGGGGACAGGGGATTGTTAGAGACCCAGTACTTC.

This sequence joins TRBV3-1 (or the pseudogene TRBV3-2) and TRBJ2-3; 11 nucleotides align to TRBD2. V lost 2 bases and J lost 1; bases outside the gene matches: 11. The CDR3 is 19 residues long. CDR1 LGHDT and CDR2 YNNKEL come from the germline V gene (reference sequence). DNA for the CDR3: TGTGCCAGCAGCCAATTCCTAGCGGGAGGCGCCTTTGGCACAGATACGCAGTATTTT. As protein: CASSQFLAGGAFGTDTQYF.

The V gene is TRBV16, the J gene TRBJ1-6; tentative D call: TRBD1 (5 bases). CDR1 is KGHSY and CDR2 is FQNENV in the germline V gene. The CDR3 is 15 residues long. The germline V and J ends were trimmed by 3 bases and 13 bases, with 19 bases remaining between them. In nucleotides, the CDR3 is TGTGCCAGCAGCCAGTTCGGGGACCGGCTTTATCCCCTCCACTTT. It translates to CASSQFGDRLYPLHF.

The V gene is TRBV5-6, the J gene TRBJ2-1; D is undetermined. The CDR3 contains 13 residues. V shed 1 base and J shed 1 base, with 3 bases lying between them. Germline CDR1 and CDR2: SGHDT and YYEEEE. The CDR3 sequence: CASSLWSYNEQFF. The CDR3 DNA reads as TGTGCCAGCAGCTTGTGGTCCTACAATGAGCAGTTCTTC.

This clone has only a few counts. This rearrangement joins TRBV12-5 to TRBJ2-2; 9 nucleotides line up with TRBD1. V gave up 6 bases and J gave up 6 bases; unmatched junction bases: 8. CDR3 length: 15 residues. The germline gives CDR1 LGHNT, CDR2 FRNRAP. The CDR3 here is CASGEQGARAGELFF. For the CDR3, the DNA is TGTGCTAGTGGAGAACAGGGGGCGCGTGCCGGGGAGCTGTTTTTT.

The rearrangement links TRBV28 to TRBJ2-1; 7 nucleotides agree with TRBD2. The CDR3 is 14 amino acids. The V gene's germline CDR1 is MDHEN and CDR2 SYDVKM. Trimming cost V 5 bases and J 5 bases; bases outside gene matches: 6. The CDR3 region is CASSLSGAHNEQFF. The CDR3 region has the DNA TGTGCCAGCAGTCTCAGCGGGGCACACAATGAGCAGTTCTTC.